The next 21 T cell receptor beta chains were all read from a single sample in a study of CD8+ T cells in alopecia areata. Following extraction, RNA underwent reverse transcription to cDNA, which served as the sequencing template. Profiled with immunoSEQ multiplex PCR; TCRdb holds only in-frame clones, not every one. The data contain 45,000 to 70,000 clones, about 96% of them seen just once; the ten biggest clones take up under 30%. The material was CD8+ T cells sorted from blood, obtained at week 0. These receptors were collected from a human donor with alopecia areata.

J is TRBJ1-5 and V is TRBV28, with 8 bases aligning to TRBD1. V dropped 10 bases and J dropped 7; count of bases not matched to a gene: 12. Germline assignment: CDR1 MDHEN and CDR2 SYDVKM. CDR3 length: 14 amino acids. CDR3 residues: CATGQGELAQPQHF. DNA of the CDR3: TGTGCCACCGGACAGGGAGAATTGGCGCAGCCCCAGCATTTT.

The chain joins TRBV7-9 to TRBJ2-3; weak D call: TRBD2 (5 bases). Germline values: CDR1 SEHNR, CDR2 FQNEAQ (reference sequence). The CDR3 has 15 residues. V dropped 5 bases and J dropped 1 base, with 13 bases sitting between them. The CDR3 reads CASSVLAWGTDTQYF. CDR3 nucleotides: TGTGCCAGCAGCGTGTTAGCGTGGGGCACAGATACGCAGTATTTT.

The rearrangement joins TRBV19 to TRBJ2-3, with TRBD2 as a possible D gene (6 bases). Trimming stripped 5 bases from V and 11 bases from J, with 17 bases between. The CDR3 covers 13 residues. CDR1 and CDR2 from the germline V gene are LNHDA and SQIVND (reference sequence). CDR3 loop: CASSPGGTVGQYF. For the CDR3, the DNA is TGTGCCAGTAGTCCCGGCGGGACGGTGGGGCAGTATTTT.

The rearrangement uses TRBV7-9 and TRBJ2-7, with D uncertain. Germline V gives CDR1 SEHNR, CDR2 FQNEAQ (reference sequence). This CDR3 is built from 11 residues. The germline V and J ends were trimmed by 1 base and 4 bases, with 2 bases remaining between them. The CDR3 sequence: CASSLVYEQYF. CDR3 DNA: TGTGCCAGCAGCTTAGTTTACGAGCAGTACTTC.

This chain connects TRBV7-9 to TRBJ1-3, with no clear D. V was trimmed by 6 bases and J by 2 bases, leaving 14 bases between them. The CDR3 is made up of 15 amino acids. Germline CDR1 reads SEHNR; CDR2 reads FQNEAQ (reference sequence). CDR3 region: CASSPPVAPGNTIYF. CDR3 DNA: TGTGCCAGCAGTCCTCCGGTGGCGCCTGGAAACACCATATATTTT.

This clone has a single count. The chain recombines TRBV7-2 with TRBJ2-5, with D possibly being TRBD1 or TRBD2 (5 bases each). The germline gives CDR1 SGHTA, CDR2 FQGNSA. The V end was cut by 7 bases, the J end by 5 bases, with 20 bases between. The CDR3 length is 15 residues. CDR3 sequence reads: CASNVRGDGMETQYF. CDR3 bases: TGTGCCAGCAACGTTAGAGGGGATGGCATGGAGACCCAGTACTTC.

This rearrangement joins TRBV7-9 to TRBJ2-7; D unclear. CDR3 length: 13 residues. V was clipped by 4 bases and J by 2 bases, with 9 bases between them. CDR1 and CDR2 (germline): SEHNR, FQNEAQ (reference sequence). The CDR3 sequence is CASSSWGAYEQYF. The CDR3 DNA sequence: TGTGCCAGCAGCTCGTGGGGTGCCTACGAGCAGTACTTC.

The chain employs TRBV27 and TRBJ2-1, with TRBD2 identical over 9 bases. The trim removed 0 bases at V and 12 bases at J, leaving 3 bases unmatched. This CDR3 has 13 residues. Germline CDR1 MNHEY, CDR2 SMNVEV (reference sequence). CDR3: CASSLSGAGGQFF. CDR3 in DNA: TGTGCCAGCAGTTTATCGGGAGCGGGGGGGCAGTTCTTC.

A single count supports this clone. The chain is built from TRBV7-9 and TRBJ2-1; no firm D call. Trimming removed 7 bases from V and 0 bases from J, with 10 bases in between. The CDR3 contains 14 residues. Germline CDR1 is SEHNR and CDR2 is FQNEAQ (reference sequence). The CDR3 coding sequence is TGTGCCAGCATCGACGGCCACTCCTACAATGAGCAGTTCTTC. Amino acids: CASIDGHSYNEQFF.

The rearrangement links TRBV5-1 to TRBJ2-1; the D gene is possibly TRBD2 (6 bases). This CDR3 is 16 amino acids long. The ends were cut back, 0 bases at V and 8 bases at J, with 18 bases in the middle. CDR1 is SGHRS and CDR2 is YFSETQ in the germline V gene. The CDR3 loop is CASSLARDFAIHEQFF. CDR3 nucleotide sequence: TGCGCCAGCAGCTTGGCCCGGGACTTCGCCATCCATGAGCAGTTCTTC. The variable domain in full, with the rest retrieved from reference TRBV5-1 and TRBJ2-1, is KAGVTQTPRYLIKTRGQQVTLSCSPISGHRSVSWYQQTPGQGLQFLFEYFSETQRNKGNFPGRFSGRQFSNSRSEMNVSTLELGDSALYLCASSLARDFAIHEQFFGPGTRLTVL.

This sequence joins TRBV5-1 and TRBJ2-3; D is perhaps TRBD2 (5 bases). Germline lookup yields CDR1 SGHRS and CDR2 YFSETQ. This CDR3 has 15 amino acids. Trimming pared 1 base from V and 4 bases from J, leaving 13 bases between. CDR3 bases: TGCGCCAGCAGCTTGAATCCGGGGTTGTCAGATACGCAGTATTTT. This translates into CASSLNPGLSDTQYF.

The chain employs TRBV2 and TRBJ2-7; possible D gene TRBD1, 6 bases. The V and J ends lost 7 bases and 4 bases respectively, with 17 bases between them. The CDR3 covers 14 residues. Germline V CDR1 and CDR2: SNHLY, FYNNEI. The CDR3 is CASMYVETGYEQYF. CDR3 in DNA: TGTGCCAGCATGTACGTTGAGACAGGTTACGAGCAGTACTTC.

The rearrangement joins TRBV28 to TRBJ2-1; tentatively, D is TRBD2 (6 bases). CDR1 is MDHEN, CDR2 SYDVKM, per germline. Trimming cost V 3 bases and J 3 bases, with 12 bases left between them. CDR3 size: 15 residues. The CDR3 sequence is CASSLAEGIYNEQFF. The DNA for the CDR3 is TGTGCCAGCAGTTTGGCGGAGGGGATCTACAATGAGCAGTTCTTC.

DNA for the CDR3: TGTGCCAGCAGTGAAGGGAATGAGCAGTTCTTC. Protein product: CASSEGNEQFF. The rearrangement uses TRBV6-1 and TRBJ2-1; D remains ambiguous. Trimming removed 1 base from V and 7 bases from J, with 2 bases in between. The CDR3 is 11 residues long. Germline lookup yields CDR1 MNHNS and CDR2 SASEGT.

The chain recombines TRBV4-2 with TRBJ1-5; no reliable D call. The V end lost 0 bases, the J end lost 1 base, and 7 bases lay between the germline ends. Germline V gene lookup returns CDR1 LGHNA and CDR2 YNFKEQ. CDR3 length: 15 residues. This CDR3 is CASSQEAVSNQPQHF. The DNA for the CDR3 is TGTGCCAGCAGCCAAGAGGCCGTGAGCAATCAGCCCCAGCATTTT.

The CDR3 is CASSPGTGNYEQYF. The CDR3 DNA follows: TGCGCCAGCAGCCCAGGGACAGGGAACTACGAGCAGTACTTC. This sequence joins TRBV5-1 and TRBJ2-7; 9 bases align to TRBD1. The CDR3 length is 14 residues. The germline CDR1 and CDR2 sequences are SGHRS and YFSETQ. V dropped 4 bases and J dropped 3; count of bases not matched to a gene: 5.

The V and J genes are TRBV7-9 and TRBJ2-1; maybe TRBD1 (5 bases). CDR1 and CDR2 from the germline V gene are SEHNR and FQNEAQ (reference sequence). This CDR3 is built from 13 residues. The V and J ends lost 6 bases and 8 bases respectively, with 14 bases between them. CDR3 DNA: TGTGCCAGCAGTTCCCCGTGGGGCCATGAGCAGTTCTTC. Translated, it gives CASSSPWGHEQFF.

The rearrangement links TRBV4-1 to TRBJ1-3, with D perhaps TRBD1 (5 bases). CDR1 and CDR2 (germline): MGHRA, YSYEKL. The V end lost 0 bases, the J end lost 0 bases, and 15 bases lay between the germline ends. The CDR3 spans 18 residues. The CDR3 region has the DNA TGCGCCAGCAGCCAAGACTGGAGAGGGGCAATCTCTGGAAACACCATATATTTT. Protein product: CASSQDWRGAISGNTIYF.

The chain links TRBV7-3 to TRBJ2-7; 7 bases map to TRBD2. The CDR3 totals 13 residues. V was clipped by 5 bases and J by 3 bases; unmatched bases: 4. Germline V gene sequence: CDR1 SGHTA, CDR2 FQGTGA. The CDR3 region is CASSPSGGYEQYF. CDR3 nucleotides: TGTGCCAGCAGCCCATCGGGGGGCTACGAGCAGTACTTC. Looking up the rest from reference TRBV7-3 and TRBJ2-7 gives the full variable domain: GAGVSQTPSNKVTEKGKYVELRCDPISGHTALYWYRQSLGQGPEFLIYFQGTGAADDSGLPNDRFFAVRPEGSVSTLKIQRTERGDSAVYLCASSPSGGYEQYFGPGTRLTVT.

The V call is TRBV7-6, the J call TRBJ2-5, with 10 nucleotides matching TRBD1. Germline V gene data show CDR1 as SGHVS and CDR2 as FNYEAQ. The CDR3 consists of 15 residues. Trimming cost V 5 bases and J 4 bases; bases outside gene matches: 7. The CDR3 coding sequence is TGTGCCAGCAGCGCCTGGGACAGGGGCCCAGAGACCCAGTACTTC. Encoded protein: CASSAWDRGPETQYF.

The chain carries TRBV7-2 and TRBJ1-1; D perhaps matches TRBD1 (6 bases). V lost 5 bases, J lost 1 base, and 14 bases lay in between. The CDR3 is 15 residues long. The germline V gene encodes CDR1 SGHTA and CDR2 FQGNSA. The CDR3 reads CASSRRDTPNTEAFF. DNA for the CDR3: TGTGCCAGCAGCCGGAGGGACACTCCGAACACTGAAGCTTTCTTT.